A selection of T cell receptor beta chains follows, all from one sample in a study of vaccination and CD4 T cells after COVID-19. TCRdb called the PCR reads again in MiXCR, with one record for every CDR3 protein. Counted here are 20,000 or so distinct CDR3 sequences, about a third occurring once; the ten biggest clones make up about 2.5%. These receptors' antigens are unknown. Here the sequenced sample was CD4+ T cells from blood, cultured in vitro, taken about 7 months after SARS-CoV-2 vaccination. The receptors derive from a human donor who had recovered from COVID-19. Both conserved end residues are part of each CDR3. A D gene is named only where the DNA matches it firmly. Size tells how often a clone was seen (once, few, many) or the class of an expanded clone, and some rows leave it out.

D gene,V gene,clone size,J gene,CDR3 protein,CDR3 DNA
NA,TRBV11-2,few,TRBJ2-2,CASSRNRVAGELFF,TGTGCCAGCAGCCGTAACAGGGTGGCCGGGGAGCTGTTTTTT
TRBD1,TRBV29-1,once,TRBJ1-2,CSVWQGVVDGYTF,TGCAGCGTTTGGCAGGGGGTAGTAGATGGCTACACCTTC
TRBD2,TRBV7-9,NA,TRBJ2-1,CASSQSGVNEQFF,TGTGCCAGCAGCCAGAGCGGGGTCAATGAGCAGTTCTTC
TRBD1,TRBV2,NA,TRBJ1-5,CASSEDRGRNQPQHF,TGTGCCAGCAGTGAGGACAGGGGGCGGAATCAGCCCCAGCATTTT
NA,TRBV24-1,NA,TRBJ2-5,CATSDPQGRETQYF,TGTGCCACCAGTGATCCTCAAGGACGAGAGACCCAGTACTTC
NA,TRBV6-1,NA,TRBJ2-5,CASRDPSSSETQYF,TGTGCCAGCAGAGATCCGAGTTCATCGGAGACCCAGTACTTC
NA,TRBV28,NA,TRBJ2-3,CASNLEGTPPDTQYF,TGTGCCAGCAACCTGGAGGGAACTCCCCCAGATACGCAGTATTTT
NA,TRBV27,NA,TRBJ2-3,CASSQGTSSSPLQYF,TGTGCCAGCAGCCAGGGGACCTCCTCAAGTCCTCTGCAGTATTTT
NA,TRBV28,few,TRBJ1-1,CASSQYVTEAFF,TGTGCCAGCAGTCAATATGTGACTGAAGCTTTCTTT
NA,TRBV6-1,NA,TRBJ2-7,CASSRTYEQYF,TGTGCCAGCAGTCGCACATACGAGCAGTACTTC
NA,TRBV2,NA,TRBJ2-7,CASSGLWTDEQYF,TGTGCCAGCAGTGGGCTATGGACTGACGAGCAGTACTTC
NA,TRBV4-3,NA,TRBJ2-1,CASSQDLGLRYNEQFF,TGCGCCAGCAGCCAAGACCTGGGACTCCGTTACAATGAGCAGTTCTTC
NA,TRBV14,NA,TRBJ2-1,CASSQLTDYDEQFF,TGTGCCAGCAGCCAACTCACAGACTACGATGAGCAGTTCTTC
NA,TRBV6-1,NA,TRBJ2-1,CASSERPALNNEQFF,TGTGCCAGCAGTGAACGCCCCGCCCTGAACAATGAGCAGTTCTTC
TRBD2,TRBV27,NA,TRBJ2-1,CASSRLAAYNEQFF,TGTGCCAGCAGTAGACTAGCGGCCTACAATGAGCAGTTCTTC
NA,TRBV6-1,few,TRBJ2-1,CASSEAMSPTYNEQFF,TGTGCCAGCAGTGAAGCGATGTCTCCTACCTACAATGAGCAGTTCTTC